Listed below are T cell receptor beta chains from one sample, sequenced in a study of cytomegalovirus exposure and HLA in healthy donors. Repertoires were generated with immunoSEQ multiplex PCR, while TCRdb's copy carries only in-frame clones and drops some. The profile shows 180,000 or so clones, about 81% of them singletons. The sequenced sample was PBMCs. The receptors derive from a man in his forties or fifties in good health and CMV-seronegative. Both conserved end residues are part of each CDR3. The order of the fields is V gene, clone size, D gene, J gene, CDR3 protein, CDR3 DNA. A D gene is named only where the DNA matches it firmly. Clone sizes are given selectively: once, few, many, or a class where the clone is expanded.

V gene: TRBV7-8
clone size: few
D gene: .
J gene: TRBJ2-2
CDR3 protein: CASSLARLESGELFF
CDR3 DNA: TGTGCCAGCAGCTTAGCCCGACTTGAATCCGGGGAGCTGTTTTTT

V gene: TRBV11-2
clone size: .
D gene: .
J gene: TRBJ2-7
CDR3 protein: CASSSGVGEQYF
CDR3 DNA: TGTGCCAGCAGCAGCGGTGTTGGCGAGCAGTACTTC

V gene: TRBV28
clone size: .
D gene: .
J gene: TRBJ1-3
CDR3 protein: CASSILGGDGNTIYF
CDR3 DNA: TGTGCCAGCAGTATACTGGGAGGGGATGGAAACACCATATATTTT

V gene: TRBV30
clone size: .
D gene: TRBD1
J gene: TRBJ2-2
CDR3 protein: CAWRDRVGELFF
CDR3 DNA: TGTGCCTGGAGGGACAGGGTCGGGGAGCTGTTTTTT

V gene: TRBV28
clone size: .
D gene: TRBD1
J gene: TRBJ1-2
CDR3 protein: CASIPGQQIYGYTF
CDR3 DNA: TGTGCCAGCATCCCGGGACAGCAAATCTATGGCTACACCTTC

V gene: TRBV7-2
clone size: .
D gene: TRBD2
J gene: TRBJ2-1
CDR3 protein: CASSWGAGGGEQFF
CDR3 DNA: TGTGCCAGCAGCTGGGGAGCGGGGGGGGGTGAGCAGTTCTTC

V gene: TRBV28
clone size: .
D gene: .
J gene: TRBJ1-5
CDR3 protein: CASTGHSGNQPQHF
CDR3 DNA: TGTGCCAGCACCGGACATTCGGGCAATCAGCCCCAGCATTTT

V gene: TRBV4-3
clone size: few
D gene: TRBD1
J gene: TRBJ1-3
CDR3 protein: CASSHVGTGGGNTIYF
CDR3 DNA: TGCGCCAGCAGCCACGTCGGGACAGGGGGTGGAAACACCATATATTTT

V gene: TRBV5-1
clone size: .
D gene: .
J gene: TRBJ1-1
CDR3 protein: CASSGQLNTEAFF
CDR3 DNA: TGCGCCAGCAGTGGTCAGTTGAACACTGAAGCTTTCTTT

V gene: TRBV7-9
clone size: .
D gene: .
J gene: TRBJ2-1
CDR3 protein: CASGLGAPSNEQFF
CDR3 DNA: TGTGCCAGCGGGTTGGGGGCCCCAAGCAATGAGCAGTTCTTC

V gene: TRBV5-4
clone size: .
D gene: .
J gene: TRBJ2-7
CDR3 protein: CASSLAGSAFSYEQYF
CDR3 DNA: TGTGCCAGCAGCTTGGCAGGTAGCGCCTTTTCCTACGAGCAGTACTTC

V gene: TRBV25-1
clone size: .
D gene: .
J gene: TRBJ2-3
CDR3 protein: CASIPSDYRLTDTQYF
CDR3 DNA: TGTGCCAGCATCCCATCGGACTACCGGCTTACAGATACGCAGTATTTT

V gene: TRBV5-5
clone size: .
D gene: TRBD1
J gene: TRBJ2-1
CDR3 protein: CASSLDGQGSYNEQFF
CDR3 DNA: TGTGCCAGCAGCCTGGACGGACAGGGCTCCTACAATGAGCAGTTCTTC

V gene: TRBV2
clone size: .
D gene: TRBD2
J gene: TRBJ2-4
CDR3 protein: CASRASGSRGNIQYF
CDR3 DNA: TGTGCCAGCAGGGCTAGCGGGAGTAGGGGAAACATTCAGTACTTC

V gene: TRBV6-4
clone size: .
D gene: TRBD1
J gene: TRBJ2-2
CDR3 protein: CASRPDRANTGELFF
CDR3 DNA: TGTGCCAGCAGACCAGACAGGGCGAACACCGGGGAGCTGTTTTTT

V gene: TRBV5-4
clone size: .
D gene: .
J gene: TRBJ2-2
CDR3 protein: CASSLQGSTGELFF
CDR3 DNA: TGTGCCAGCAGCCTACAGGGTAGCACCGGGGAGCTGTTTTTT

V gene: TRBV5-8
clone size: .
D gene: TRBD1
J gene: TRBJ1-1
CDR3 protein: CASSSQGGTEAFF
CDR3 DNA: TGTGCCAGCAGCTCACAGGGGGGAACTGAAGCTTTCTTT

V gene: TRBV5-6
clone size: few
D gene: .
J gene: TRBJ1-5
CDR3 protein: CASGVPSNQPQHF
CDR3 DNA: TGTGCTTCCGGGGTTCCGAGCAATCAGCCCCAGCATTTT

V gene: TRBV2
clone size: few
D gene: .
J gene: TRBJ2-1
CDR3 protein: CASSAERAPYNEQFF
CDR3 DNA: TGTGCCAGCAGTGCGGAGCGGGCACCTTACAATGAGCAGTTCTTC

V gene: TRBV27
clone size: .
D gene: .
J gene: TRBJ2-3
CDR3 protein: CASTRRGTTDTQYF
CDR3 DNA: TGTGCCAGCACGCGAAGGGGGACAACAGATACGCAGTATTTT

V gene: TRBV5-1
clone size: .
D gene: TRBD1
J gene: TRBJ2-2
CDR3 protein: CASSLLTGGNGELFF
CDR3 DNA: TGCGCCAGCAGCTTGTTGACAGGGGGTAACGGGGAGCTGTTTTTT

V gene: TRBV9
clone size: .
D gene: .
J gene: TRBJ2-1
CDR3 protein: CASSEGAGGDYNEQFF
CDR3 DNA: TGTGCCAGCAGCGAGGGGGCGGGGGGCGACTACAATGAGCAGTTCTTC

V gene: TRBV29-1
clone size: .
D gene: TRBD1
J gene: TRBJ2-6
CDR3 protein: CSASGTGRLGANVLTF
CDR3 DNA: TGCAGCGCCTCCGGGACAGGGCGGCTGGGGGCCAACGTCCTGACTTTC

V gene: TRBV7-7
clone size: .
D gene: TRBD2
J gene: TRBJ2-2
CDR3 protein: CASSLRGSYTGELFF
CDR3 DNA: TGTGCTAGCAGCTTACGCGGGAGCTACACCGGGGAGCTGTTTTTT

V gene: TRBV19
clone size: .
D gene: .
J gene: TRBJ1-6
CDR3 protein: CASSIDRDRSYNSPLHF
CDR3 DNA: TGTGCCAGTAGTATAGATCGCGACAGGAGCTATAATTCACCCCTCCACTTT

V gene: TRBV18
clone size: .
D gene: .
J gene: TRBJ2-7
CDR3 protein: CASSRDRNAYEQYF
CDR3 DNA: TGTGCCAGCTCCCGCGACAGGAACGCCTACGAGCAGTACTTC

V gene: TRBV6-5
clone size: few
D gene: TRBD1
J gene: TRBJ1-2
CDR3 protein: CASRGGGQEGGYTF
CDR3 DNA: TGTGCCAGCCGAGGAGGAGGACAGGAAGGGGGCTACACCTTC

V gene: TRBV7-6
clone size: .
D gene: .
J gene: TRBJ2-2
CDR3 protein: CASSFTGTGELFF
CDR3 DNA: TGTGCCAGCAGCTTTACAGGGACCGGGGAGCTGTTTTTT

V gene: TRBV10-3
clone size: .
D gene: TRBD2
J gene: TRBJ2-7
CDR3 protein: CAISVTTSGDEQYF
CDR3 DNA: TGTGCCATCAGTGTAACGACTAGCGGGGACGAGCAGTACTTC

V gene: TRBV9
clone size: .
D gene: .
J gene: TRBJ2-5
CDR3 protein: CASSPGYGVETQYF
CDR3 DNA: TGTGCCAGCAGCCCGGGGTATGGAGTGGAGACCCAGTACTTC

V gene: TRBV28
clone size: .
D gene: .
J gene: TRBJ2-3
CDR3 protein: CASSLRTGSSDTQYF
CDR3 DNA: TGTGCCAGCAGCCTACGGACGGGATCGTCAGATACGCAGTATTTT

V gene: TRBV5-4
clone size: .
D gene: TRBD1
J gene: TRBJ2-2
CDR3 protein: CASSRPGQIGTGELFF
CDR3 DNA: TGTGCCAGCAGCCGGCCGGGACAGATCGGCACCGGGGAGCTGTTTTTT

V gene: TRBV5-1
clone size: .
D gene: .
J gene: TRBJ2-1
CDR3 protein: CASSRRGGGIDNEQFF
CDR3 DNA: TGCGCCAGCAGCCGGCGGGGTGGCGGGATAGACAATGAGCAGTTCTTC

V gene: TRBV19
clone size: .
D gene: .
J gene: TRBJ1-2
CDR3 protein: CASSIDRRKTNYGYTF
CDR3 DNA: TGTGCCAGTAGTATAGATCGGCGGAAAACTAACTATGGCTACACCTTC

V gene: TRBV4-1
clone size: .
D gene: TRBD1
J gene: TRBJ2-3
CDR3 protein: CASSQDLGTGGTDTQYF
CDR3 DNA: TGCGCCAGCAGCCAAGACCTTGGGACAGGGGGCACAGATACGCAGTATTTT

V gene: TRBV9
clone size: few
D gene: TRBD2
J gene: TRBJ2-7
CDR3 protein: CASSPSGGSPPSYEQYF
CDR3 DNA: TGTGCCAGCAGCCCCTCGGGGGGAAGCCCTCCCTCCTACGAGCAGTACTTC

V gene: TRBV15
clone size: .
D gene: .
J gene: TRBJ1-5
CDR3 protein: CATSRAWSNQPQHF
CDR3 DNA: TGTGCCACCAGCAGAGCCTGGAGTAATCAGCCCCAGCATTTT

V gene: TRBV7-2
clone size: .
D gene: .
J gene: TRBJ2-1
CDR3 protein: CASSKRVVRSYNEQFF
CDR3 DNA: TGTGCCAGCAGCAAACGGGTGGTGAGGTCCTACAATGAGCAGTTCTTC

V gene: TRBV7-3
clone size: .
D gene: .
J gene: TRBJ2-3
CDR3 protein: CASSPRGSTDTQYF
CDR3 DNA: TGTGCCAGCAGCCCACGCGGGAGCACAGATACGCAGTATTTT

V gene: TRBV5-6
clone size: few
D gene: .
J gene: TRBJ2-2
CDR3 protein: CASSSDRSQGSGTGELFF
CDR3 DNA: TGTGCCAGCAGCTCGGACCGATCACAGGGATCGGGTACCGGGGAGCTGTTTTTT

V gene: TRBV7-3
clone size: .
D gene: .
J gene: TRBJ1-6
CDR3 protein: CASSAEGYNSPLHF
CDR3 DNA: TGTGCCAGCAGTGCCGAGGGCTATAATTCACCCCTCCACTTT

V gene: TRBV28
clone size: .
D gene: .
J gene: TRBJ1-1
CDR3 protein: CASSLLQDREAFF
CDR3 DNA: TGTGCCAGCAGTCTACTACAGGACCGAGAAGCTTTCTTT

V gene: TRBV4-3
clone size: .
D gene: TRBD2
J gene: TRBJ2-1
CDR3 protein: CASSQERGGLANEQFF
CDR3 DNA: TGCGCCAGCAGCCAAGAGCGGGGGGGGCTTGCCAATGAGCAGTTCTTC

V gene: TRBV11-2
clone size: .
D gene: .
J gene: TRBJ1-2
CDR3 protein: CASEPRPGGYGYTF
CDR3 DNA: TGTGCCAGCGAGCCCCGACCGGGGGGCTATGGCTACACCTTC

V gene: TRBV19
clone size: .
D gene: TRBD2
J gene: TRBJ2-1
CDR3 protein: CASRLAGSSYNEQFF
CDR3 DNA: TGTGCCAGCAGACTAGCGGGGAGCTCCTACAATGAGCAGTTCTTC

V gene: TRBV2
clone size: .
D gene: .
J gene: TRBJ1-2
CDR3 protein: CASNPWGSNYGYTF
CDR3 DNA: TGTGCCAGCAATCCTTGGGGCTCTAACTATGGCTACACCTTC

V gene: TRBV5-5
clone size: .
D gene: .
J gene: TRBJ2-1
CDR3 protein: CASSLAGQTYSFF
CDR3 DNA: TGTGCCAGCAGCTTGGCCGGACAGACATATTCGTTCTTC

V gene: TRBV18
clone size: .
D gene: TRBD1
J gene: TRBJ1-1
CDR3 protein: CASSHTGGAGNTEAFF
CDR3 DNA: TGTGCCAGCTCTCATACAGGGGGCGCAGGGAACACTGAAGCTTTCTTT

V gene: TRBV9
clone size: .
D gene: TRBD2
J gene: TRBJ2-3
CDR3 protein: CASSVAGGRVDTQYF
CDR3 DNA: TGTGCCAGCAGCGTAGCGGGGGGGCGGGTAGATACGCAGTATTTT

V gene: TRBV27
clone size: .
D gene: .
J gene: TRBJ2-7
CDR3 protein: CASSPLQEPYEQYF
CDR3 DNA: TGTGCCAGCAGCCCCCTACAGGAGCCCTACGAGCAGTACTTC

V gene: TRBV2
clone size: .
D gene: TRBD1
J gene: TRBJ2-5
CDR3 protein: CASRGDRQEAQYF
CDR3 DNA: TGTGCCAGCAGAGGGGACAGGCAAGAGGCCCAGTACTTC

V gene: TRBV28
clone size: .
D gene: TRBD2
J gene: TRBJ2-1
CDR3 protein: CASSPLASGRVGYSNEQFF
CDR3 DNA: TGTGCCAGCAGCCCGCTGGCTAGCGGGAGGGTGGGGTATAGCAATGAGCAGTTCTTC

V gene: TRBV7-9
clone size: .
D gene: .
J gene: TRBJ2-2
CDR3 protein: CASSALNRAGRTGELFF
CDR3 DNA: TGTGCCAGCAGCGCTTTAAACAGGGCGGGTAGGACCGGGGAGCTGTTTTTT